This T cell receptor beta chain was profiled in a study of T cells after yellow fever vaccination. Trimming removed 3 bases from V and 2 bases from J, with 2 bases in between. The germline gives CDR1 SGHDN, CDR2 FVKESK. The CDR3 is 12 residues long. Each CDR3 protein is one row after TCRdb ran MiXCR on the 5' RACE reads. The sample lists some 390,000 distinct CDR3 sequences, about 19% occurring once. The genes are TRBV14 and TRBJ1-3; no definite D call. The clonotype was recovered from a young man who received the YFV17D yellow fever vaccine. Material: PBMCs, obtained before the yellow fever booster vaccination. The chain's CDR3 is CASSHTGNTIYF. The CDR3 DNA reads TGTGCCAGCAGCCATACTGGAAACACCATATATTTT. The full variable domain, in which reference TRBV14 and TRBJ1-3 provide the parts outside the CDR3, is EAGVTQFPSHSVIEKGQTVTLRCDPISGHDNLYWYRRVMGKEIKFLLHFVKESKQDESGMPNNRFLAERTGGTYSTLKVQPAELEDSGVYFCASSHTGNTIYFGEGSWLTVV.